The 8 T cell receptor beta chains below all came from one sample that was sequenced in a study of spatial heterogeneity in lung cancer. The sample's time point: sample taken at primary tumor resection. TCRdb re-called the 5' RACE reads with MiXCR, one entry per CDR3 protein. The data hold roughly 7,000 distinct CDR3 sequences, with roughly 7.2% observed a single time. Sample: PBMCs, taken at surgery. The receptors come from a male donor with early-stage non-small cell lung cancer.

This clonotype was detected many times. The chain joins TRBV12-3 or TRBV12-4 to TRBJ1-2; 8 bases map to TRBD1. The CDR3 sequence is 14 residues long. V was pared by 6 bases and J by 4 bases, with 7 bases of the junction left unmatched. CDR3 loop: CASRSTGEAYGYTF. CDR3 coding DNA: TGTGCCAGCAGATCGACAGGGGAGGCCTATGGCTACACCTTC.

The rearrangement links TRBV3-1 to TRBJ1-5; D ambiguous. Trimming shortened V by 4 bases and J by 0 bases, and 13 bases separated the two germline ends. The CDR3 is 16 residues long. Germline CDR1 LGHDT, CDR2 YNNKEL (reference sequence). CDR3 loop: CASSPHGVYSNQPQHF. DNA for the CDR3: TGTGCCAGCAGCCCCCATGGGGTCTATAGCAATCAGCCCCAGCATTTT.

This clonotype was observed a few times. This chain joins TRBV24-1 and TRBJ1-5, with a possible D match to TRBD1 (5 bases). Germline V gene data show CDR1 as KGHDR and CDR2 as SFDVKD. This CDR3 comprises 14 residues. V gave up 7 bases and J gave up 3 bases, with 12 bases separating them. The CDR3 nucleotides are TGTGCCACCAGGGGGGAACAACCCAATCAGCCCCAGCATTTT. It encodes CATRGEQPNQPQHF.

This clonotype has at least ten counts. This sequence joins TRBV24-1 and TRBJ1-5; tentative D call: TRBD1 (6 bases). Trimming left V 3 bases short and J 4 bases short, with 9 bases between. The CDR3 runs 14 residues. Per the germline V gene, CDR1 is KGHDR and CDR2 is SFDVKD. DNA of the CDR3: TGTGCCACCAGTGATGGACAGAGAAATCAGCCCCAGCATTTT. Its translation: CATSDGQRNQPQHF.

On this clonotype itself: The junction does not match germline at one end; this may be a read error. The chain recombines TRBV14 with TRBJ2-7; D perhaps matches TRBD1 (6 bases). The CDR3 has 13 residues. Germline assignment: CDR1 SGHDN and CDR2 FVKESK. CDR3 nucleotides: TGTGCCAGCAGCCCTGATCGTTCTGGGACACCCTTCTTT. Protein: CASSPDRSGTPFF.

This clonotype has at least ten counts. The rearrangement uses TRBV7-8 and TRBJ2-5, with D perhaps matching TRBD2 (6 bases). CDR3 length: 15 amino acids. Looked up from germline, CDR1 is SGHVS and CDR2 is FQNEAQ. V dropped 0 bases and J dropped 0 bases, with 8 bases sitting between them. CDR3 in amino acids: CASSLAGGYQETQYF. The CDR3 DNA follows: TGTGCCAGCAGCTTAGCGGGGGGTTACCAAGAGACCCAGTACTTC.

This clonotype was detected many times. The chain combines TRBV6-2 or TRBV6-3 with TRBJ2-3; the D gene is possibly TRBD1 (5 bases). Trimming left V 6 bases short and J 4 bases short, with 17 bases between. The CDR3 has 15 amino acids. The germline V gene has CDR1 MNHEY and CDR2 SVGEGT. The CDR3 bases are TGTGCCAGCAGGGGCATGCAGGGTGGTTCAGATACGCAGTATTTT. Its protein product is CASRGMQGGSDTQYF.

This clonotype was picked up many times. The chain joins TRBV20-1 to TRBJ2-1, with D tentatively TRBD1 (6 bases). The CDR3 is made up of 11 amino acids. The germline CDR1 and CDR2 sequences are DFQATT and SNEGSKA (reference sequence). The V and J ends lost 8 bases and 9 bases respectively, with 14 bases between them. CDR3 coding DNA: TGCAGTCCAAGACAGGCCGGTGAGCAGTTCTTC. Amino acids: CSPRQAGEQFF.